What follows describes a single T cell receptor beta chain. The sample holds a few counts of this clone. No antigen is known for it. No base quality information exists; no much larger clone differs at one position. Read against the paper, the sample's treatment or condition label means: oral pan-JAK inhibitor, 5-10 mg twice daily. Peripheral blood and lesional scalp punch biopsies were obtained from patients with alopecia areata. PBMCs were isolated by density centrifugation and stained for CD3, CD4 and CD8, and CD4+ and CD8+ T cells were sorted on a FACSAria. The data derive from a study of CD8+ T cells in alopecia areata (dated by TCRdb to about 2018). For the wider study: Treated patients were enrolled in an open-label pilot trial of oral tofacitinib at 5 to 10 mg twice daily for moderate-to-severe alopecia areata. Tofacitinib was administered for 6 to 18 months, and 6 months of follow-up off drug were then conducted to assess delayed response and recurrence. Disease severity in treated patients was measured with the SALT score, which quantifies the percentage of affected scalp surface area. The study used high-throughput TCRbeta sequencing to examine T cell clonal expansion in alopecia areata, in both the C3H/HeJ mouse model and human patients. Scalp tissue and sorted CD4+ and CD8+ peripheral blood T cells from patchy and totalis/universalis alopecia areata patients and from healthy controls were covered by human TCRbeta sequencing. Patients on tofacitinib were biopsied at baseline and after 4 and 24 weeks of treatment, and several of the patients also had a later scalp biopsy. Clonality in the scalp was compared among normal scalp (n=4), patchy alopecia areata scalp (n=8), and alopecia totalis/universalis scalp (n=8). RNA came from the PAXgene miRNA kit for fixed scalp, the miRNeasy kit for PBMCs, and the RNeasy kit for mouse skin. Amplification of TCRbeta CDR3 regions was done by immunoSEQ multiplex PCR using 35 Vbeta forward primers and 13 Jbeta reverse primers. Broad study findings and their caveats: Higher clonality and more expanded CD8+ clones were observed in lesional scalp than in normal scalp, particularly in alopecia totalis/universalis, a finding suggestive of antigenic drive. Many expanded lesional clones persisted in scalp and blood during tofacitinib treatment, which may partly explain relapse after stopping treatment. TCR sequences shared between patients were less clear than in mice, possibly partly because of HLA diversity in the patient population. Scalp TCR repertoire analysis is complicated because resident alphabeta T cells in normal human skin are also sequenced, whereas mouse skin is dominated by gammadelta T cells. Because the treated cohort was small and included a single nonresponder, larger studies are needed to assess links between baseline CD8+ expansion and response. Tofacitinib significantly decreased scalp clonality and the number of expanded CD8+ clones among the top 100 scalp clones.

The germline V end is reduced by 4 bases and the J end by 1 base; junction bases left unmatched: 2. CDR1 and CDR2 are drawn from the germline V gene: SQVTM, ANQGSEA. The CDR3 measures 15 amino acids from cysteine to phenylalanine. Only the CDR3 DNA is retained, 45 bases long and in frame from the first base. The library was obtained by the immunoSEQ multiplex PCR assay. RNA was extracted from all samples and reverse transcribed into cDNA, which served as template for TCR sequencing. First-strand cDNA was synthesized using SuperScript III with a 2:1 mix of oligo-dT and random hexamers. Amplification bias was assessed with a synthetic immune receptor repertoire, and residual bias was removed computationally. The authors processed their data as follows. Raw reads were preprocessed to remove errors, and CDR3 was defined by IMGT conventions from the conserved cysteine to phenylalanine. Clonality was calculated as 1 minus Shannon entropy normalized by log2 of the number of productive unique TCRs. CD4 or CD8 identity of scalp clones was inferred by cross-referencing scalp TCRbeta sequences with sorted blood CD4 and CD8 repertoires. Imported from immuneACCESS, the table was reduced by TCRdb to in-frame sequences with V and J called. These copies leave out some clones; in studies compared against another copy, an unresolved V gene accounts for under half, and the cause of the remainder is not known. That table gives V, J and clone size, and the DNA gave D and trimming. The sample includes about 270,000 clones, with roughly 60% observed a single time. The leading ten clones occupy about 0.88% of the sample.

The source was CD4+ T cells sorted from blood, collected at week 52, from a patient treated with tofacitinib. This TCR was sampled from a human donor with alopecia areata. The chain is made from TRBV29-1 and TRBJ2-6; TRBD1 fits 9 bases in the junction. The CDR3: CSVAQGASGANVLTF. Here is the DNA: TGCAGCGTTGCACAGGGGGCATCTGGGGCCAACGTCCTGACTTTC.